The text below deals with one TCR beta chain. The germline CDR1 and CDR2 sequences are MRHNA and SNTAGT. J lost 7 bases, V lost 5 bases, and 8 bases had no gene match. The CDR3 runs 15 residues. Clones were sequenced by immunoSEQ multiplex PCR, and TCRdb holds only the in-frame ones, with some missing. The profile shows some 350,000 clones, about 90% of them singletons. This entry is derived from a study of blood T cell repertoires in COVID-19. The receptor was isolated from a woman younger than 45 who had recovered from COVID-19. J is TRBJ1-6 and V is TRBV6-4, with TRBD1 identical over 7 bases. The sample comprised PBMCs or T cells enriched from blood (not recorded which). In DNA form, the CDR3 reads TGTGCCAGCAGTCGTACAGGGGCGCGGAATTCACCCCTCCACTTT. Protein: CASSRTGARNSPLHF.